The 14 T cell receptor beta chains listed next were all sequenced from one sample in a study of blood T cell repertoires in COVID-19. The table came from immunoSEQ multiplex PCR; TCRdb's copy has only in-frame clones and leaves some out. The sample carries 350,000 or so clones, roughly 87% recorded once. Sequencing was performed on PBMCs or T cells enriched from blood (not recorded which). The receptors here all came from a woman under 40 who had recovered from COVID-19.

V is TRBV4-1 and J is TRBJ1-2, with D perhaps TRBD1 (5 bases). V lost 7 bases and J lost 7, with 16 bases in between. Germline CDR1 and CDR2: MGHRA and YSYEKL. The CDR3 runs 13 residues. The CDR3 bases are TGCGCCAGCACTCGTCCGGGCCAGGGTGGCTACACCTTC. It encodes CASTRPGQGGYTF.

On this clone itself: The same CDR3 is also encoded by other DNA sequences in this sample. The V call is TRBV19, the J call TRBJ1-1; 10 nucleotides agree with TRBD1. Trimming removed 3 bases from V and 5 bases from J; junction bases left unmatched: 3. Germline assignment: CDR1 LNHDA and CDR2 SQIVND (reference sequence). This CDR3 is built from 14 residues. The CDR3 DNA reads as TGTGCCAGTAGTATCGGACAGGGGGGGACTGAAGCTTTCTTT. Its translation is CASSIGQGGTEAFF.

The chain is built from TRBV11-3 and TRBJ2-5; D is unresolved. The CDR3 loop spans 12 amino acids. The germline V and J ends were trimmed by 1 base and 7 bases, with 7 bases remaining between them. Germline-derived CDR1 and CDR2 are SGHNT and YENEEA. The CDR3 bases are TGTGCCAGCAGCTTAGGAACCGGGACCCAGTACTTC. As protein: CASSLGTGTQYF.

The CDR3 DNA reads TGTGCCAGCAGTTTGAGGGCACTTCAGAATAGCAATCAGCCCCAGCATTTT. The encoded protein is CASSLRALQNSNQPQHF. This chain joins TRBV27 and TRBJ1-5; D gene uncertain. Trimming shortened V by 3 bases and J by 0 bases, and 15 bases separated the two germline ends. The germline V gene encodes CDR1 MNHEY and CDR2 SMNVEV (reference sequence). This CDR3 contains 17 residues.

The V gene is TRBV28, the J gene TRBJ1-2; 7 bases map to TRBD1. The CDR3 extends over 15 amino acids. With 2 bases clipped from V and 4 bases from J, the junction kept 7 bases outside the gene matches. Germline CDR1 and CDR2: MDHEN and SYDVKM. CDR3 in DNA: TGTGCCAGCAGTTTAAGGGACAGAGGCCCCTATGGCTACACCTTC. Translating gives CASSLRDRGPYGYTF.

The chain uses TRBV29-1 and TRBJ2-7; D unclear. The CDR3 sequence is 12 residues long. The ends were cut back, 4 bases at V and 2 bases at J, with 9 bases in the middle. Germline V gives CDR1 SQVTM, CDR2 ANQGSEA. CDR3 amino acids: CSVAGETYEQYF. DNA of the CDR3: TGCAGCGTTGCCGGAGAAACCTACGAGCAGTACTTC.

V and J are TRBV6-2 or TRBV6-3 and TRBJ1-1, with D possibly matching TRBD1 (5 bases). This CDR3 spans 12 amino acids. Trimming took off 5 bases at V and 12 bases at J, with 16 bases between the two ends. In germline, CDR1 is MNHEY, CDR2 SVGEGT. CDR3 nucleotide sequence: TGTGCCAGCAGTGGTATAAGGGGTTCGTCTTTCTTT. Translated, it gives CASSGIRGSSFF.

The chain uses TRBV7-9 and TRBJ2-7; a weak D match, TRBD1 (6 bases). With 3 bases removed from V and 6 bases from J, the gap between germline ends came to 12 bases. The CDR3 is 13 amino acids. The germline V gene encodes CDR1 SEHNR and CDR2 FQNEAQ (reference sequence). The CDR3 loop reads CASSLGDNFEQYF. Here the CDR3 DNA reads TGTGCCAGCAGCTTGGGGGACAATTTCGAGCAGTACTTC.

V is TRBV6-5 and J is TRBJ1-1; D gene ambiguous. CDR1 is MNHEY and CDR2 is SVGAGI in the germline V gene. Trimming took off 6 bases at V and 1 base at J, with 15 bases between the two ends. The CDR3 extends over 15 amino acids. The CDR3 nucleotides are TGTGCCAGCAGGCCTCGGGATCTAGCGAACACTGAAGCTTTCTTT. This sequence encodes CASRPRDLANTEAFF.

The chain has TRBV6-5 and TRBJ2-3, with D possibly TRBD2 on 6 matching bases. In germline, CDR1 is MNHEY, CDR2 SVGAGI. V was shortened by 6 bases and J by 7 bases, with 14 bases between the two germline ends. The CDR3 consists of 13 residues. The DNA for the CDR3 is TGTGCCAGCAGCGACTCCGGGACTTATACGCAGTATTTT. This gives the protein CASSDSGTYTQYF.

The chain has TRBV24-1 and TRBJ1-1, with TRBD1 identical over 10 bases. The CDR3 loop spans 15 amino acids. Germline V CDR1 and CDR2: KGHDR, SFDVKD. With V trimmed by 8 bases and J by 1 base, 6 bases remained unmatched. CDR3: CATMGTGEANTEAFF. The DNA of the CDR3 is TGTGCCACCATGGGGACAGGGGAGGCGAACACTGAAGCTTTCTTT.

This rearrangement joins TRBV3-1 (or the pseudogene TRBV3-2) to TRBJ1-2; 8 bases match TRBD1. V was pared by 4 bases and J by 3 bases, with 13 bases of the junction left unmatched. Looked up from germline, CDR1 is LGHDT and CDR2 is YNNKEL (reference sequence). The CDR3 extends over 17 amino acids. CDR3 residues: CASSPRTGYIGDYGYTF. The CDR3 DNA reads TGTGCCAGCAGCCCTCGGACAGGGTATATAGGAGACTATGGCTACACCTTC.

The V call is TRBV5-4, the J call TRBJ2-1; 7 nucleotides match TRBD1. The V gene's germline CDR1 is SGHNT and CDR2 YYREEE (reference sequence). V trimming: 10 bases; J trimming: 8 bases; junction bases outside the gene matches: 9. The CDR3 consists of 12 residues. The CDR3 is CAVGTEADEQFF. Here the CDR3 DNA reads TGTGCCGTCGGGACAGAGGCGGATGAGCAGTTCTTC. Complete variable domain (other parts from reference TRBV5-4 and TRBJ2-1): ETGVTQSPTHLIKTRGQQVTLRCSSQSGHNTVSWYQQALGQGPQFIFQYYREEENGRGNFPPRFSGLQFPNYSSELNVNALELDDSALYLCAVGTEADEQFFGPGTRLTVL.

The V gene is TRBV18, the J gene TRBJ1-1; 10 bases align to TRBD1. Trimming at V came to 4 bases and at J to 0 bases, leaving 2 bases not matched to a gene. Germline V CDR1 and CDR2: KGHSH, LQKENI. The CDR3 runs 15 residues. This chain's CDR3 is CASSRGQGMNTEAFF. CDR3 DNA sequence: TGTGCCAGCTCACGGGGACAGGGGATGAACACTGAAGCTTTCTTT.